The present TCR beta chain was sequenced within a study of blood T cells in healthy people across ages. Primed by a sample-barcoded 5' primer and a J-beta primer mix, a second PCR proceeded for 7 to 11 cycles. TCRdb processed the 5' RACE reads anew with MiXCR; each CDR3 protein has one entry. The table includes around 1,900,000 distinct CDR3 sequences, 30% to 40% detected once. This clonotype was sampled from a human donor in good health. The sample consisted of blood.

The CDR3 reads CASSRPGQGVSYEQYF. CDR3 DNA sequence: TGTGCCAGCAGTCGTCCGGGACAGGGGGTCTCCTACGAGCAGTACTTC. This chain uses TRBV6-5 with TRBJ2-7, with 11 bases aligning to TRBD1. Germline trimming cut 5 bases from V and 0 bases from J; bases unmatched to any gene: 6. This CDR3 has 16 residues. Germline V gene sequence: CDR1 MNHEY, CDR2 SVGAGI.